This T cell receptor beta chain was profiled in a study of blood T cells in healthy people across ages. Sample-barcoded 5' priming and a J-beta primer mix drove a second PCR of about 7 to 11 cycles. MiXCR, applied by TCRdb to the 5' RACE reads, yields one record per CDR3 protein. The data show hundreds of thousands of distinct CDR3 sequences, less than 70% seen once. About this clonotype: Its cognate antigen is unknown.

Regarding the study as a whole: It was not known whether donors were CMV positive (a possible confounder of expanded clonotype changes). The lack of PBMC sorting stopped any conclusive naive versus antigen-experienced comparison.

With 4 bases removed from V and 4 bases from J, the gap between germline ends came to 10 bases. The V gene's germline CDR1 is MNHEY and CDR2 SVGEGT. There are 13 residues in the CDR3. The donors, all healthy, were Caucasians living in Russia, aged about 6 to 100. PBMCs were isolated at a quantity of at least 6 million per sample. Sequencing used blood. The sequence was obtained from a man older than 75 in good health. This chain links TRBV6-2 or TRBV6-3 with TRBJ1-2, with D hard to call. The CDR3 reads CASSWRGAYGYTF. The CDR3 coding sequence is TGTGCCAGCAGTTGGCGGGGTGCCTATGGCTACACCTTC.